A single sample gave rise to the 5 T cell receptor beta chains below, sequenced in a study of T cell repertoires in cytomegalovirus infection (dated by TCRdb to between 2018 and 2020). Reading the label with the study, this specimen's treatment or condition is: in vitro stimulation with specific CMV peptide epitopes to enrich CMV-specific T cells. TCRdb shows the sequencer as Illumina HiSeq 1500. TCRdb cleaned the public reads at Q25 with fastp, built clones with MiXCR and kept in-frame beta chains. Each record represents a unique CDR3 protein, reported with the most common genes and DNA among its rows. Within this sample are about 570,000 distinct CDR3 sequences, with almost 40% of them counted one time only. The ten largest clones capture 48% of the sample. The antigens of these receptors remain unknown. Sequencing used cultured PBMCs, obtained from culture after CMV antigen stimulation. These receptors were collected from a human donor in good health (CMV status not recorded). Some clones in this sample may be carry-over from other donors' samples.

This clonotype showed up just a few times. This chain connects TRBV7-9 to TRBJ2-7; D remains unclear. Trimming pared 0 bases from V and 5 bases from J, leaving 11 bases between. There are 14 residues in the CDR3. Germline V CDR1 and CDR2: SEHNR, FQNEAQ (reference sequence). The CDR3 DNA follows: TGTGCCAGCAGCTTAGCGGACGAGTGGAACGAGCAGTACTTC. Translating gives CASSLADEWNEQYF.

The V gene is TRBV6-5, the J gene TRBJ2-3, with 7 bases lining up with TRBD2. The CDR3 has 17 amino acids. Per germline, CDR1 MNHEY and CDR2 SVGAGI. Trimming took 4 bases from V and 3 from J; bases not matched to a gene: 13. This CDR3 reads CASSSWGGTGGTDTQYF. As DNA, the CDR3 is TGTGCCAGCAGTTCGTGGGGGGGAACGGGAGGAACAGATACGCAGTATTTT.

The V gene is TRBV6-2 or TRBV6-3, the J gene TRBJ2-5; 8 positions agree with TRBD2. The CDR3 extends over 14 amino acids. Trimming took 5 bases from V and 4 from J; bases not matched to a gene: 6. Germline loops: CDR1 MNHEY, CDR2 SVGEGT. CDR3 residues: CASSPRGGTETQYF. The DNA for the CDR3 is TGTGCCAGCAGTCCTCGGGGGGGTACAGAGACCCAGTACTTC.

This clonotype was detected many times. DNA for the CDR3: TGTGCCAGCAGCCACGGACGGGTCGGCTCTGGAAACACCATATATTTT. Protein: CASSHGRVGSGNTIYF. The V gene is TRBV11-3, the J gene TRBJ1-3, with D unresolved. CDR1 and CDR2 (germline): SGHNT, YENEEA. Trimming removed 5 bases at V and 0 bases at J, with 14 bases between. The length of the CDR3 is 16 residues. Looking up the rest from reference TRBV11-3 and TRBJ1-3 gives the full variable domain: EAGVVQSPRYKIIEKKQPVAFWCNPISGHNTLYWYLQNLGQGPELLIRYENEEAVDDSQLPKDRFSAERLKGVDSTLKIQPAELGDSAVYLCASSHGRVGSGNTIYFGEGSWLTVV.

The chain is built from TRBV11-2 and TRBJ2-3, with unresolved D. The CDR3 covers 16 residues. V was cut by 5 bases and J by 0 bases, with 15 bases left in between. Germline V gene lookup returns CDR1 SGHAT and CDR2 FQNNGV. CDR3 region: CASSPFNGPSTDTQYF. As DNA, the CDR3 is TGTGCCAGCAGCCCTTTTAACGGACCTAGCACAGATACGCAGTATTTT.